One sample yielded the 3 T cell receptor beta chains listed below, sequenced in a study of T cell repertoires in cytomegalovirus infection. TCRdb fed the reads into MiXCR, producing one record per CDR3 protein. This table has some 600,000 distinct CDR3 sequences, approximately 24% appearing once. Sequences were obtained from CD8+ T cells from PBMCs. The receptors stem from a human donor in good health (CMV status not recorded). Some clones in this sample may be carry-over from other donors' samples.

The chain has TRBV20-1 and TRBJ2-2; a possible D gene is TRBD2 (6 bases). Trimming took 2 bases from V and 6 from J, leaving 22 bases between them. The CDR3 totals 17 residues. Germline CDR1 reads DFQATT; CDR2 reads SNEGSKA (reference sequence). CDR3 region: CSARMLAEGGYAGELFF. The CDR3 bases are TGCAGTGCTAGAATGCTCGCGGAGGGCGGATATGCCGGGGAGCTGTTTTTT.

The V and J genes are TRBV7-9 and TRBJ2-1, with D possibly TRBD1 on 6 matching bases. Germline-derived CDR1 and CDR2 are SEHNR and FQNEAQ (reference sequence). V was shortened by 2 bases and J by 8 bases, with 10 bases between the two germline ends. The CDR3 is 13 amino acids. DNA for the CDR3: TGTGCCAGCAGCTTAAGGGGGTTAGATGAGCAGTTCTTC. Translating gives CASSLRGLDEQFF.

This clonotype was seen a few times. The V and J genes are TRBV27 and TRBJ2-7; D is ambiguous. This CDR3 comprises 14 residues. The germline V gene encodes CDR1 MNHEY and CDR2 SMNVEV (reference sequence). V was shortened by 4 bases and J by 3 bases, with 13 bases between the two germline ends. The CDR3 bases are TGTGCCAGCAGTTATGCAGCTACGAACTACGAGCAGTACTTC. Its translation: CASSYAATNYEQYF.